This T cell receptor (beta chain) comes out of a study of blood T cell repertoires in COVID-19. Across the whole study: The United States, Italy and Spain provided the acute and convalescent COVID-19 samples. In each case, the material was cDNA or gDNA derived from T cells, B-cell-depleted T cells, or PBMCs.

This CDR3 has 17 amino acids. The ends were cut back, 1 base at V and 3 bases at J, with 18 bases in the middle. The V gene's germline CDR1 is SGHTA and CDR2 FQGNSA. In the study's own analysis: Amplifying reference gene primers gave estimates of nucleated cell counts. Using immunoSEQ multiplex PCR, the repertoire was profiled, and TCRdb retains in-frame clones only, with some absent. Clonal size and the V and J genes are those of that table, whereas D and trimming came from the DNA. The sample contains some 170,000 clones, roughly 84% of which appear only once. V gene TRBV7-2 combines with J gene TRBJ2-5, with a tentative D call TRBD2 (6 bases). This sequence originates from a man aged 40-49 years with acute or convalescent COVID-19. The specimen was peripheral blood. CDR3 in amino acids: CASSLVDYREIKETQYF. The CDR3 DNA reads TGTGCCAGCAGCTTAGTGGACTACCGAGAGATAAAAGAGACCCAGTACTTC.